Listed below are T cell receptor beta chains from one sample, sequenced in a study of blood T cell repertoires in COVID-19. The method was immunoSEQ multiplex PCR; TCRdb's version includes in-frame clones alone and lacks a portion of them. The top ten clones hold 1.5% to 2% of a sample with 140,000 or so clones, 84% of them seen once. Sequenced sample: PBMCs or T cells enriched from blood (not recorded which). The receptors here all came from a woman aged 18-35 years who had been exposed to COVID-19. Both conserved end residues are part of each CDR3. The D gene is left open where the match is weak. Clone size is given for some rows only: seen once, a few or many times, or a class if the clone is expanded.

v_call	d_call	j_call	clone_size	cdr3_length	cdr3_nt	cdr3_aa
TRBV6-5	NA	TRBJ2-3	NA	12	TGTGCCAGCAGTACAGGGACAGATACGCAGTATTTT	CASSTGTDTQYF
TRBV9	TRBD1	TRBJ1-1	NA	14	TGTGCCAGCAGCGTTGGGACAGCGAACACTGAAGCTTTCTTT	CASSVGTANTEAFF
TRBV6-5	TRBD1	TRBJ2-7	NA	15	TGTGCCAGCAGTTACTCGGGGACAGGGGAGCGGGAGCAGTACTTC	CASSYSGTGEREQYF
TRBV6-4	NA	TRBJ1-6	NA	17	TGTGCCAGCAATCCCCCGGGGAGGGAAAGCTATAATTCACCCCTCCACTTT	CASNPPGRESYNSPLHF
TRBV19	NA	TRBJ1-2	medium-sized	13	TGTGCCAGTAGGATTGACAGTAACTATGGCTACACCTTC	CASRIDSNYGYTF
TRBV20-1	NA	TRBJ1-1	NA	10	TGCAGTGTTCGTATCACTGAAGCTTTCTTT	CSVRITEAFF
TRBV11-2	NA	TRBJ2-2	NA	16	TGTGCCAGCAGCTTGGCCGGGGAATTGAACACCGGGGAGCTGTTTTTT	CASSLAGELNTGELFF
TRBV27	NA	TRBJ2-7	NA	14	TGTGCCAGCAGTTGGTCTGCCGGGGGCTACGAGCAGTACTTC	CASSWSAGGYEQYF
TRBV6-6	NA	TRBJ2-2	NA	15	TGTGCCAGCAGTTACGGGAGGAGGAACACCGGGGAGCTGTTTTTT	CASSYGRRNTGELFF
TRBV2	NA	TRBJ2-7	NA	10	TGTGCCAGCACTTTCGACGAGCAGTACTTC	CASTFDEQYF
TRBV11-2	TRBD2	TRBJ2-7	NA	14	TGTGCCAGCAGCTTAGGCGGGAGCTCCTACGAGCAGTACTTC	CASSLGGSSYEQYF
TRBV27	TRBD2	TRBJ2-7	NA	14	TGTGCCAGCAGATCCGGACTAGCGGGAGACGAGCAGTACTTC	CASRSGLAGDEQYF
TRBV6-4	TRBD1	TRBJ1-2	few	14	TGTGCCAGCAGGAAGACAGGGGCCGCCGGGGGCTACACCTTC	CASRKTGAAGGYTF
TRBV13	TRBD2	TRBJ2-7	NA	15	TGTGCCAGCAGGCGTACTAGCGGGACGGCCTACGAGCAGTACTTC	CASRRTSGTAYEQYF
TRBV24-1	NA	TRBJ1-5	NA	15	TGTGCCACCAGTGACCCAGGGGAGAGCAATCAGCCCCAGCATTTT	CATSDPGESNQPQHF
TRBV7-2	NA	TRBJ2-2	NA	13	TGTGCCAGCAGCTTAGTTGGCCCCGGGGAGCTGTTTTTT	CASSLVGPGELFF
TRBV5-6	TRBD2	TRBJ2-1	NA	16	TGTGCCAGCAGCTCCTGGGAGGGAGGCTCCTACAATGAGCAGTTCTTC	CASSSWEGGSYNEQFF
TRBV9	TRBD2	TRBJ2-1	NA	15	TGTGCCAGCAGCGTAGACCCTAGCGGGATAAATGAGCAGTTCTTC	CASSVDPSGINEQFF
TRBV5-6	NA	TRBJ2-5	NA	14	TGTGCCAGCAGCTTGTGGCAGCCAGGGGAGACCCAGTACTTC	CASSLWQPGETQYF
TRBV7-9	TRBD2	TRBJ2-1	few	19	TGTGCCAGCAGCTCCGGACTAGCGGGAGGGCCGACCTCCTACAATGAGCAGTTCTTC	CASSSGLAGGPTSYNEQFF
TRBV15	TRBD2	TRBJ2-1	NA	14	TGTGCCACCAGCAGTCAGCGGGGTAGGAATGAGCAGTTCTTC	CATSSQRGRNEQFF
TRBV30	NA	TRBJ1-1	once	16	TGTGCCTGGAGTATGGGGGGGGCTGGTGAATACACTGAAGCTTTCTTT	CAWSMGGAGEYTEAFF